Reported below is one T cell receptor (beta chain). Genomic DNA acted as the template from which TCR beta VDJ combination and CDR3 sequence profiling were carried out. TCRdb itself ran the reads through MiXCR, one entry per CDR3 protein. The sample contains 170,000 or so distinct CDR3 sequences, nearly 65% of which appear only once. This specimen belongs to a study of CD8+CD57+ T cells in acquired aplastic anemia. Only patients with CD8+CD57+ cell expansion on flow cytometry were chosen for sequencing. The patients, all of them, had severe acquired aplastic anemia. Specimen: sorted CD4+, CD8+, or CD8+CD57+ T cells (not recorded which) from PBMCs. The receptor comes from a human donor with aplastic anemia.

For the CDR3, the DNA is TGTGCCAGTAGCCGGACATATCCGGTCGAGACCCAGTACTTC. It translates to CASSRTYPVETQYF. V gene TRBV19 combines with J gene TRBJ2-5; a weak D match, TRBD1 (5 bases). Per the germline V gene, CDR1 is LNHDA and CDR2 is SQIVND (reference sequence). Trimming pared 6 bases from V and 5 bases from J, leaving 16 bases between. This CDR3 has 14 residues.